Below are 25 T cell receptor beta chains sequenced from a single sample in a study of CD8+ T cells in alopecia areata. The sequencing template was cDNA reverse transcribed from extracted RNA. Sequencing used immunoSEQ multiplex PCR; TCRdb keeps in-frame clones, though not all of them. The data show fewer than 90,000 clones, 51% seen once. Sequencing used NKG2D-high CD8+ T cells sorted from blood. These receptors came from a human donor with alopecia areata.

This chain uses TRBV4-3 with TRBJ2-1; weak D call: TRBD2 (6 bases). Deletions cut 0 bases from V and 12 bases from J, with 12 bases between. This CDR3 has 13 amino acids. Germline V gene sequence: CDR1 LGHNA, CDR2 YSLEER. CDR3 residues: CASSQEFIGGQFF. The CDR3 DNA reads TGCGCCAGCAGCCAAGAATTCATCGGGGGGCAGTTCTTC.

The V and J genes are TRBV29-1 and TRBJ2-1; a possible D gene is TRBD2 (6 bases). Germline loops: CDR1 SQVTM, CDR2 ANQGSEA. Trimming left V 1 base short and J 11 bases short, with 18 bases between. This CDR3 is 14 amino acids long. The CDR3 is CSVEGASVLLQQFF. CDR3 bases: TGCAGCGTTGAAGGGGCTAGCGTGCTGTTGCAGCAGTTCTTC.

This clone has only a few counts. The gene calls are TRBV5-6 and TRBJ2-1; no definite D call. Germline assignment: CDR1 SGHDT and CDR2 YYEEEE. V lost 3 bases and J lost 6, with 10 bases in between. This CDR3 spans 13 amino acids. The CDR3 protein is CASSWATVNEQFF. The CDR3 DNA is TGTGCCAGCAGCTGGGCAACGGTCAATGAGCAGTTCTTC.

This clone appeared a single time. The chain couples TRBV7-9 to TRBJ2-2; D unclear. CDR1 is SEHNR and CDR2 is FQNEAQ in the germline V gene (reference sequence). Trimming shortened V by 5 bases and J by 0 bases, and 13 bases separated the two germline ends. CDR3 length: 16 amino acids. The CDR3 spells CASSPQPGANTGELFF. The CDR3 coding sequence is TGTGCCAGCAGCCCCCAGCCAGGCGCGAACACCGGGGAGCTGTTTTTT.

The chain employs TRBV6-1 and TRBJ2-7; the D gene is possibly TRBD1 (5 bases). Deletions cut 7 bases from V and 5 bases from J, with 15 bases between. The CDR3 is made up of 13 amino acids. Germline CDR1 reads MNHNS; CDR2 reads SASEGT. The CDR3 spells CASMETGPNEQYF. In DNA, the CDR3 is TGTGCCAGCATGGAAACAGGTCCCAACGAGCAGTACTTC.

V is TRBV5-1 and J is TRBJ1-1; 8 positions agree with TRBD1. The germline gives CDR1 SGHRS, CDR2 YFSETQ. The length of the CDR3 is 13 residues. Unmatched junction bases numbered 3, after V lost 4 bases and J lost 4 bases. The CDR3 region has the DNA TGCGCCAGCAGCACCACAGGGGGCACTGAAGCTTTCTTT. Its translation is CASSTTGGTEAFF.

The chain carries TRBV27 and TRBJ1-5; D might be TRBD1 (6 bases). V was cut by 5 bases and J by 2 bases, with 10 bases left in between. From germline, CDR1 is MNHEY and CDR2 SMNVEV (reference sequence). This CDR3 comprises 14 residues. The CDR3 loop reads CASSKRQGNQPQHF. The CDR3 coding sequence is TGTGCCAGCAGTAAGCGACAGGGCAATCAGCCCCAGCATTTT.

The V call is TRBV28, the J call TRBJ2-1, with TRBD2 identical over 9 bases. This CDR3 is built from 17 residues. V gave up 5 bases and J gave up 4 bases; unmatched junction bases: 12. Germline loops: CDR1 MDHEN, CDR2 SYDVKM. The CDR3: CASSPTKTSGGYNEQFF. CDR3 DNA sequence: TGTGCCAGCAGTCCCACCAAGACTAGCGGAGGATACAATGAGCAGTTCTTC.

The chain recombines TRBV4-1 with TRBJ1-1; D is ambiguous. The V gene's germline CDR1 is MGHRA and CDR2 YSYEKL. V shed 0 bases and J shed 5 bases, with 13 bases lying between them. This CDR3 comprises 15 residues. The CDR3 region has the DNA TGCGCCAGCAGCCAAGATGGGCACCGAGGAACTGAAGCTTTCTTT. Translating gives CASSQDGHRGTEAFF.

This clone was found a few times. The chain has TRBV5-1 and TRBJ2-1; D uncertain. From germline, CDR1 is SGHRS and CDR2 YFSETQ. Trimming pared 1 base from V and 0 bases from J, leaving 20 bases between. This CDR3 has 19 residues. DNA of the CDR3: TGCGCCAGCAGCTTGATGGAACTTGTCCCGGTCGGCTCCTACAATGAGCAGTTCTTC. This translates into CASSLMELVPVGSYNEQFF.

The rearrangement uses TRBV9 and TRBJ2-5; maybe TRBD2 (6 bases). Germline CDR1 SGDLS, CDR2 YYNGEE. The CDR3 runs to 16 residues. V was shortened by 2 bases and J by 5 bases, with 19 bases between the two germline ends. Written as DNA, the CDR3 is TGTGCCAGCAGCGTCCTCGGCGGGGAGTCCATGGAGACCCAGTACTTC. Translation: CASSVLGGESMETQYF.

This clone was observed a few times. V is TRBV15 and J is TRBJ1-3; a possible D gene is TRBD1 (6 bases). The V end was cut by 0 bases, the J end by 3 bases, with 6 bases between. Germline V lookup: CDR1 LNHNV, CDR2 YYDKDF (reference sequence). This CDR3 region has 14 residues. The CDR3 loop is CATSRDRGGNTIYF. As DNA, the CDR3 is TGTGCCACCAGCAGAGACAGGGGTGGAAACACCATATATTTT.

This chain uses TRBV4-1 with TRBJ2-1; TRBD1 agrees at 7 bases. With V trimmed by 1 base and J by 2 bases, 11 bases remained unmatched. Germline CDR1 and CDR2: MGHRA and YSYEKL. The CDR3 has 18 amino acids. The CDR3: CASSQVAHHGTAYNEQFF. For the CDR3, the DNA is TGCGCCAGCAGCCAAGTCGCCCATCATGGGACAGCCTACAATGAGCAGTTCTTC.

In DNA, the CDR3 is TGTGCCAGCAGTGACCCGGGGGGCGGCACAGATACGCAGTATTTT. Protein product: CASSDPGGGTDTQYF. This chain joins TRBV2 and TRBJ2-3, with D perhaps TRBD2 (7 bases). The germline V and J ends were trimmed by 3 bases and 1 base, with 11 bases remaining between them. CDR3 length equals 15 residues. Germline CDR1 is SNHLY and CDR2 is FYNNEI. The variable domain in full, completed from reference TRBV2 and TRBJ2-3, reads EPEVTQTPSHQVTQMGQEVILRCVPISNHLYFYWYRQILGQKVEFLVSFYNNEISEKSEIFDDQFSVERPDGSNFTLKIRSTKLEDSAMYFCASSDPGGGTDTQYFGPGTRLTVL.

This clone was counted a few times. V usage is TRBV5-1 and J usage is TRBJ1-2; TRBD1 aligns across 7 bases. J gave up 5 bases and V 3 bases, and 7 bases lay outside the gene matches. CDR1 is SGHRS and CDR2 is YFSETQ in the germline V gene. This CDR3 is 14 amino acids long. The DNA of the CDR3 is TGCGCCAGCAGCTCCGGGACAGACGTGTATGGCTACACCTTC. The encoded protein is CASSSGTDVYGYTF. Variable domain in full (rest from reference TRBV5-1 and TRBJ1-2): KAGVTQTPRYLIKTRGQQVTLSCSPISGHRSVSWYQQTPGQGLQFLFEYFSETQRNKGNFPGRFSGRQFSNSRSEMNVSTLELGDSALYLCASSSGTDVYGYTFGSGTRLTVV.

This chain links TRBV5-1 with TRBJ2-1; no firm D call. From germline, CDR1 is SGHRS and CDR2 YFSETQ. CDR3 size: 15 residues. V was pared by 0 bases and J by 8 bases, with 15 bases between. The CDR3, as DNA: TGCGCCAGCAGCTTGGATCGGCCCAACCTCGATGAGCAGTTCTTC. It specifies CASSLDRPNLDEQFF. Full variable domain (missing parts from reference TRBV5-1 and TRBJ2-1): KAGVTQTPRYLIKTRGQQVTLSCSPISGHRSVSWYQQTPGQGLQFLFEYFSETQRNKGNFPGRFSGRQFSNSRSEMNVSTLELGDSALYLCASSLDRPNLDEQFFGPGTRLTVL.

The J gene is TRBJ2-5, the V gene TRBV6-5, with D perhaps given as TRBD1 or TRBD2 (5 bases each). CDR1 and CDR2 from the germline V gene are MNHEY and SVGAGI. Trimming pared 2 bases from V and 5 bases from J, leaving 18 bases between. The CDR3 covers 16 residues. This CDR3 is CASSYVLGPTLETQYF. The CDR3 coding sequence is TGTGCCAGCAGTTACGTTTTGGGACCCACCTTGGAGACCCAGTACTTC.

This clone has more than one count but fewer than ten. The chain combines TRBV29-1 with TRBJ2-3; 8 nucleotides agree with TRBD1. The CDR3 has 13 amino acids. The V and J ends lost 6 bases and 2 bases, in that order; junction bases with no gene match: 4. CDR1 and CDR2 (germline): SQVTM, ANQGSEA. The CDR3 bases are TGCAGCGTAGAGGACAGGGACACAGATACGCAGTATTTT. This sequence encodes CSVEDRDTDTQYF.

This clone was detected only a few times. The rearrangement links TRBV29-1 to TRBJ2-4; D unclear. The CDR3 length is 11 residues. Per the germline V gene, CDR1 is SQVTM and CDR2 is ANQGSEA. Deletions cut 0 bases from V and 7 bases from J, with 4 bases between. Here the CDR3 reads CSVEDINIQYF. The CDR3 DNA is TGCAGCGTTGAAGATATTAACATTCAGTACTTC.

The chain recombines TRBV2 with TRBJ1-2, with TRBD1 matching over 10 bases. Trimming cost V 6 bases and J 8 bases; bases outside gene matches: 6. This CDR3 is built from 13 residues. CDR1 and CDR2 (germline): SNHLY, FYNNEI. CDR3: CASRGQGIGGYTF. Here the CDR3 DNA reads TGTGCCAGCAGGGGACAGGGGATCGGAGGCTACACCTTC.

The chain's CDR3 is CSVWTGLGEQYF. CDR3 DNA sequence: TGCAGCGTTTGGACGGGGCTGGGCGAGCAGTACTTC. The chain recombines TRBV29-1 with TRBJ2-7; D assignment may be TRBD1 or TRBD2 (5 bases each). This CDR3 spans 12 amino acids. V lost 5 bases and J lost 6, with 14 bases in between. CDR1 is SQVTM and CDR2 is ANQGSEA in the germline V gene.

The chain carries TRBV29-1 and TRBJ1-1; 8 nucleotides agree with TRBD1. Per germline, CDR1 SQVTM and CDR2 ANQGSEA. V was pared by 4 bases and J by 4 bases, with 5 bases of the junction left unmatched. The CDR3 is made up of 13 amino acids. CDR3 nucleotide sequence: TGCAGCGTTGGACAGGGGAGGACCACTGAAGCTTTCTTT. Protein product: CSVGQGRTTEAFF.

The chain couples TRBV9 to TRBJ1-2, with TRBD1 as a possible D gene (5 bases). The CDR3 sequence is 14 residues long. Trimming cost V 7 bases and J 4 bases, with 17 bases left between them. The germline gives CDR1 SGDLS, CDR2 YYNGEE. The CDR3 loop is CASRQPGQGYGYTF. Written as DNA, the CDR3 is TGTGCCAGCCGGCAACCGGGGCAGGGCTATGGCTACACCTTC.

The chain carries TRBV7-9 and TRBJ1-2, with a weak D call TRBD1 (5 bases). Germline CDR1 and CDR2: SEHNR and FQNEAQ (reference sequence). V shed 3 bases and J shed 5 bases, with 19 bases lying between them. The CDR3 sequence is 16 residues long. The CDR3 region is CASSLGRDGGGYGYTF. In nucleotides, the CDR3 is TGTGCCAGCAGCTTGGGCCGGGACGGAGGAGGATATGGCTACACCTTC.

The J gene is TRBJ2-7, the V gene TRBV20-1; possibly TRBD1 or TRBD2 for D (5 bases each). CDR1 is DFQATT, CDR2 SNEGSKA, per germline (reference sequence). The CDR3 is 10 amino acids. V lost 3 bases, J lost 5 bases, and 5 bases lay in between. CDR3 loop: CSARGDEQYF. For the CDR3, the DNA is TGCAGTGCTAGGGGGGACGAGCAGTACTTC.